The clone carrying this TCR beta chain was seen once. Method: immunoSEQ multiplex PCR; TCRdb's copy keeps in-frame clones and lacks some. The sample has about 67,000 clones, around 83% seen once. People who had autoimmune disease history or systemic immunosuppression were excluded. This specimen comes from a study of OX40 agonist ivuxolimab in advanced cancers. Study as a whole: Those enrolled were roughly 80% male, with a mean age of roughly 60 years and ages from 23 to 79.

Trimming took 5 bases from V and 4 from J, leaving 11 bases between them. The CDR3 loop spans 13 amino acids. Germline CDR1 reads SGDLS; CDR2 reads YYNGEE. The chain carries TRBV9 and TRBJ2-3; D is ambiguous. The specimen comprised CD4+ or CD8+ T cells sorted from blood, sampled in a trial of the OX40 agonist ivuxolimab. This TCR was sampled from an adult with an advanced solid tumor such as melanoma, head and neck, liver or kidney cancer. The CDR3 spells CASRFSGSDTQYF. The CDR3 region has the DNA TGTGCCAGCAGATTCTCCGGGTCAGATACGCAGTATTTT.